This record covers a single T cell receptor (beta chain). The antigen is unknown. Germline-derived CDR1 and CDR2 are SGHRS and YFSETQ. Trimming removed 0 bases from V and 3 bases from J, with 9 bases in between. The CDR3 contains 15 residues. Only in-frame clones appear in the TCRdb table, and some are missing; sequencing was by immunoSEQ multiplex PCR. Of about 350,000 clones in the sample, 70% to 90% were seen once. Treatment defined: around 19 received Ad26.COV2.S at low or high dose, single or two shots; about 5 received placebo; per-sample allocation not given. The study sampled participants on day 63 after the first vaccine or placebo injection. The data were obtained in a study of Ad26.COV2.S vaccination and SARS-CoV-2 variants. Study in general: Participants got Ad26.COV2.S intramuscularly, once or twice 56 days apart. Regarding the study as a whole: There was reportedly substantial breadth in spike-specific CD8+ and CD4+ T cell responses after vaccination. Researchers reported similar non-spike TCR breadth in vaccine and placebo recipients. Using TCR breadth and depth analyses may have led to underestimated total T cell responses.

V and J are TRBV5-1 and TRBJ2-2; possibly TRBD2 for D (6 bases). This sequence originates from a person aged 18-65 years who received the Ad26.COV2.S COVID-19 vaccine or a placebo. The specimen was peripheral blood, collected in a trial of Ad26.COV2.S vaccine versus placebo. CDR3 amino acids: CASSLAGVDTGELFF. The DNA of the CDR3 is TGCGCCAGCAGCTTGGCGGGAGTGGACACCGGGGAGCTGTTTTTT.